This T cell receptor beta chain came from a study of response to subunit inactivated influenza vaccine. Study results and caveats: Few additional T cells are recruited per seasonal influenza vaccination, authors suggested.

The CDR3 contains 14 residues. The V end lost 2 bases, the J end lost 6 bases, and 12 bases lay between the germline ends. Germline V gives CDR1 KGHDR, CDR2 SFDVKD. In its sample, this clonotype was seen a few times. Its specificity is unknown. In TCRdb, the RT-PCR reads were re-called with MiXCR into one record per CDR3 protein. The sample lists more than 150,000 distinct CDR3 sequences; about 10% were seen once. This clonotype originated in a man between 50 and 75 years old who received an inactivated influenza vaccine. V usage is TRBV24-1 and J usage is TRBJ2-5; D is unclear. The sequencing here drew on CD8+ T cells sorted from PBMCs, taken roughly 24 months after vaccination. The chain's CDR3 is CATSDSSDRQTQYF. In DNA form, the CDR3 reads TGTGCCACCAGTGATTCCTCCGACCGGCAGACCCAGTACTTC.